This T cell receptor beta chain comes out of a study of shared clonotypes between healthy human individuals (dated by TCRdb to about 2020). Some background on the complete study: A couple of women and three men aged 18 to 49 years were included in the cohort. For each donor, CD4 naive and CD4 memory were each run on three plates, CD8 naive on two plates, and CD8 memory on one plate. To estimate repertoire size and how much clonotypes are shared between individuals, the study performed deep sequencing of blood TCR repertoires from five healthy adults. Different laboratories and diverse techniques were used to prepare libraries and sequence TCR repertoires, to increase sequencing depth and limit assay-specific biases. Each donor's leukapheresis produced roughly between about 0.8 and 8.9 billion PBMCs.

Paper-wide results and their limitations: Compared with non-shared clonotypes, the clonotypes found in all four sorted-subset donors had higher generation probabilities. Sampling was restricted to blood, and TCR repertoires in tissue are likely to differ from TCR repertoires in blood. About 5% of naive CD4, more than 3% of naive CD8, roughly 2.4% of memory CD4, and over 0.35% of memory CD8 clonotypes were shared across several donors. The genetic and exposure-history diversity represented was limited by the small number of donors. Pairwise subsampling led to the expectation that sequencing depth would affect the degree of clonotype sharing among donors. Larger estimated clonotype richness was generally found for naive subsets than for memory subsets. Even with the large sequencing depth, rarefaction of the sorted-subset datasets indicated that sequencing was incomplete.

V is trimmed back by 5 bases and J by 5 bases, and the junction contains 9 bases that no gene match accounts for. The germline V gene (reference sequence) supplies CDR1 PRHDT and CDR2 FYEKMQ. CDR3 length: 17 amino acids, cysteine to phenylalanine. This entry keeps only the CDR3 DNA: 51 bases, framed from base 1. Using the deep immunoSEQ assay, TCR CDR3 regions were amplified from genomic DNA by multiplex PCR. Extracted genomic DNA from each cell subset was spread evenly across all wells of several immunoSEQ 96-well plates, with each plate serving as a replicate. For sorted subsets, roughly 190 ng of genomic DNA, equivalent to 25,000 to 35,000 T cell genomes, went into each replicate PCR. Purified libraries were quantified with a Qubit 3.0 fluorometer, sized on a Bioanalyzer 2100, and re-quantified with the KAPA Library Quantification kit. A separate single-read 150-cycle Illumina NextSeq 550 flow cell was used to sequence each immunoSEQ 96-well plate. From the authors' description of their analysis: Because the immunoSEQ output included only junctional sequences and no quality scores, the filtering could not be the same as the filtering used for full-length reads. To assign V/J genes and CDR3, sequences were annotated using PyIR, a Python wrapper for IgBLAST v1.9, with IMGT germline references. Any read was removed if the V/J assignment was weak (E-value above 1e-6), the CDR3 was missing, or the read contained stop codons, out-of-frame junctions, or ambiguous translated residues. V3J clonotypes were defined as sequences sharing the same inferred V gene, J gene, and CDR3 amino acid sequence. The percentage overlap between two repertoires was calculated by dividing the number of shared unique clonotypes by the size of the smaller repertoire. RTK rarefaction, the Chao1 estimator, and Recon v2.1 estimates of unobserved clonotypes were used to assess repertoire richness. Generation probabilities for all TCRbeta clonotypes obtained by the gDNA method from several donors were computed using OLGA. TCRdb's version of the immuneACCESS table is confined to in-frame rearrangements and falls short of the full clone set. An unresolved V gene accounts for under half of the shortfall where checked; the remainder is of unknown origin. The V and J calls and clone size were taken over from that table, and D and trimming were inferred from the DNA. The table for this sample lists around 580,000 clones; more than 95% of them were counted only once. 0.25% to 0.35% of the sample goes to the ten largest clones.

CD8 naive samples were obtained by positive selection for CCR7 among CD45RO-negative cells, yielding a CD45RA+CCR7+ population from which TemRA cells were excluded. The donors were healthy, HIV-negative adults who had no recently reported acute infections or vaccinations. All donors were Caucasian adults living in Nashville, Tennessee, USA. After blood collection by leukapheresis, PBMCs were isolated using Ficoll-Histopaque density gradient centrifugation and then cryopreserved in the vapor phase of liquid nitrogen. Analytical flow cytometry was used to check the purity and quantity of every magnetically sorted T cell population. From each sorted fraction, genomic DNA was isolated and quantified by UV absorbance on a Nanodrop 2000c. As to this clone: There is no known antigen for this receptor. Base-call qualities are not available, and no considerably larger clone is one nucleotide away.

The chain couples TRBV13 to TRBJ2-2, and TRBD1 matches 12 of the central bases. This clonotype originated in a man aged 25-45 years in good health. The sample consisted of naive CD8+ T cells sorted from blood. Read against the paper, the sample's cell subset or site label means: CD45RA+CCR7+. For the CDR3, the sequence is CASSARDRGLETGELFF. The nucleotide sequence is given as TGTGCCAGCAGCGCCCGGGACAGGGGGCTAGAAACCGGGGAGCTGTTTTTT.